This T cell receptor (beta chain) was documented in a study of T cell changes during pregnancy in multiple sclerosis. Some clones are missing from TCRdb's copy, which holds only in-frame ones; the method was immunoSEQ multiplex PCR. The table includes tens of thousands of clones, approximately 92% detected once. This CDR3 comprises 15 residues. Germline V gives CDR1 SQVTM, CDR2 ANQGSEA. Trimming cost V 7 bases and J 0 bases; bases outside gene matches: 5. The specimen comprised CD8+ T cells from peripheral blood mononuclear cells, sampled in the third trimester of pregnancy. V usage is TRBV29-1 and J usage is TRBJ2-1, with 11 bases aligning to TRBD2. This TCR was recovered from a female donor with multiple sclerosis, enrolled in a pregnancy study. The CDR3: CSAFGTSGSYNEQFF. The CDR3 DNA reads TGCAGCGCATTTGGGACTAGCGGCTCCTACAATGAGCAGTTCTTC.